This T cell receptor (beta chain) was identified during a study of control samples from healthy donors and cancer patients. Sequencing used immunoSEQ multiplex PCR; TCRdb keeps in-frame clones, though not all of them. The profile shows roughly 170,000 clones, around 90% of them singletons. The germline V and J ends were trimmed by 1 base and 9 bases, with 19 bases remaining between them. The length of the CDR3 is 16 residues. Per the germline V gene, CDR1 is SNHLY and CDR2 is FYNNEI. The sequence was obtained from a woman aged 35 to 49 in good health. The rearrangement links TRBV2 to TRBJ1-5; D perhaps matches TRBD1 (6 bases). Material: blood. The CDR3 region is CASSEEGSRGPWPQHF. CDR3 in DNA: TGTGCCAGCAGTGAAGAGGGGAGCAGGGGTCCATGGCCCCAGCATTTT.